Sequencing of this TCR beta chain was carried out in a study of cytomegalovirus exposure and HLA in healthy donors. On this clone: What it binds is unknown.

Study outcomes and limitations: Researchers left out some V segments, among them TRBV6-2 and TRBV6-3, as indistinguishable. In a later analysis, most CMV-associated TCR beta chains appeared HLA-restricted.

Trimming at V came to 8 bases and at J to 3 bases, leaving 1 base not matched to a gene. This CDR3 region has 12 residues. Per the germline V gene, CDR1 is ENHRY and CDR2 is SYGVKD. The PCR employed 60 Vbeta primers together with 13 Jbeta primers. Clones were sequenced by immunoSEQ multiplex PCR, and TCRdb holds only the in-frame ones, with some missing. The table records about 190,000 clones, roughly three quarters of them present only once. The source of this sequence is a woman in her late teens or twenties in good health and CMV-seronegative. V gene TRBV10-3 combines with J gene TRBJ2-3; 8 bases fit TRBD2. The material sequenced was PBMCs. The CDR3 protein is CAILAGTDTQYF. In nucleotides, the CDR3 is TGTGCCATCTTAGCGGGGACAGATACGCAGTATTTT.